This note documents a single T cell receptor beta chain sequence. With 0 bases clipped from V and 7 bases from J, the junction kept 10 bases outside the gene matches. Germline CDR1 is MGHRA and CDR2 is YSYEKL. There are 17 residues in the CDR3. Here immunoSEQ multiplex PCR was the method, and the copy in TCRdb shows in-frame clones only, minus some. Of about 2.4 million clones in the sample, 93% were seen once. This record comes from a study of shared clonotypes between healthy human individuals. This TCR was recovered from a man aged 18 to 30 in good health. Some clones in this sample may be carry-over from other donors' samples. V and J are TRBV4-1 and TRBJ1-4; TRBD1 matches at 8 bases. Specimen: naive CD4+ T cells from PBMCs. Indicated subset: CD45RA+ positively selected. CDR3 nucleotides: TGCGCCAGCAGCCAAGATCGGGCCAGGGGGCTTGGTGAAAAACTGTTTTTT. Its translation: CASSQDRARGLGEKLFF.